These 17 T cell receptor beta chains were all obtained from the same sample, sequenced in a study of blood T cell repertoires in COVID-19. The protocol was immunoSEQ multiplex PCR, while the TCRdb copy is restricted to in-frame clones and leaves out a portion. Of about 28,000 clones detected, nearly 85% appear once; the ten largest clones hold approximately 16%. The material sequenced was peripheral blood. These receptors all come from an older man with active COVID-19.

The chain employs TRBV18 and TRBJ1-2; a weak D match, TRBD1 (5 bases). Trimming took off 0 bases at V and 8 bases at J, with 10 bases between the two ends. This CDR3 is 13 amino acids long. Germline V lookup: CDR1 KGHSH, CDR2 LQKENI. For the CDR3, the DNA is TGTGCCAGCTCACCACCGGGGCGTGGAGGCTACACCTTC. It codes for CASSPPGRGGYTF.

The V and J genes are TRBV28 and TRBJ1-2; 8 nucleotides align to TRBD1. Germline V CDR1 and CDR2: MDHEN, SYDVKM. V lost 4 bases to trimming and J lost 8 bases; unmatched junction nucleotides: 3. CDR3 length: 12 amino acids. The CDR3: CASSSGGRGYTF. For the CDR3, the DNA is TGTGCCAGCAGTTCAGGGGGCCGGGGCTACACCTTC.

V usage is TRBV6-6 and J usage is TRBJ2-7; a weak D match, TRBD2 (7 bases). Trimming pared 5 bases from V and 1 base from J, leaving 12 bases between. The CDR3 spans 14 residues. The germline CDR1 and CDR2 sequences are MNHNY and SVGAGI (reference sequence). The CDR3 region has the DNA TGTGCCAGCAGTCCCGGGGGGCTTTCCTACGAGCAGTACTTC. Protein product: CASSPGGLSYEQYF.

This clone was counted once. CDR3 DNA sequence: TGTGCCAGCAGCTTAGGAGGGGTGGACTACACCTTC. Its protein is CASSLGGVDYTF. The chain couples TRBV13 to TRBJ1-2; maybe TRBD1 (5 bases). CDR1 is PRHDT and CDR2 is FYEKMQ in the germline V gene (reference sequence). This CDR3 has 12 amino acids. Trimming removed 0 bases from V and 10 bases from J, with 9 bases in between.

V and J are TRBV7-6 and TRBJ2-1, with D maybe TRBD1 (6 bases). V lost 5 bases and J 0 bases, leaving 14 bases between the germline ends. Germline loops: CDR1 SGHVS, CDR2 FNYEAQ. The CDR3 extends over 16 amino acids. The DNA of the CDR3 is TGTGCCAGCAGCCAACAACAGGGAAGCTCCTACAATGAGCAGTTCTTC. Amino acids: CASSQQQGSSYNEQFF.

V gene TRBV18 combines with J gene TRBJ2-7; 11 bases are shared with TRBD2. V dropped 6 bases and J dropped 5; count of bases not matched to a gene: 9. In germline, CDR1 is KGHSH, CDR2 LQKENI. The CDR3 loop spans 15 amino acids. The CDR3 coding sequence is TGTGCCAGCTCTCGTAGCGGGGGGGCCTTGGACGAGCAGTACTTC. The encoded protein is CASSRSGGALDEQYF.

The CDR3 bases are TGTGCCAGCAGCCAAGTAGCGGGGGGGGTCCTTCGGACAGATACGCAGTATTTT. Its protein product is CASSQVAGGVLRTDTQYF. The rearrangement joins TRBV14 to TRBJ2-3; 11 positions agree with TRBD2. The germline gives CDR1 SGHDN, CDR2 FVKESK. The CDR3 has 18 residues. V was pared by 1 base and J by 3 bases, with 9 bases of the junction left unmatched.

This CDR3 is CASIPTPGERGYTF. The CDR3 region has the DNA TGTGCCAGTATTCCCACGCCAGGGGAGAGGGGCTACACCTTC. This rearrangement joins TRBV19 to TRBJ1-2; maybe TRBD1 (6 bases). The CDR3 spans 14 residues. The V end was cut by 7 bases, the J end by 8 bases, with 20 bases between. The germline CDR1 and CDR2 sequences are LNHDA and SQIVND (reference sequence).

The chain is built from TRBV20-1 and TRBJ2-3; D possibly corresponds to TRBD1 (5 bases). Germline V CDR1 and CDR2: DFQATT, SNEGSKA (reference sequence). CDR3 length equals 15 residues. V was shortened by 3 bases and J by 0 bases, with 13 bases between the two germline ends. Written as DNA, the CDR3 is TGCAGTGCTAGTAGACAGACATGGAGCACAGATACGCAGTATTTT. Its translation: CSASRQTWSTDTQYF.

The genes are TRBV29-1 and TRBJ2-7, with 7 bases that match TRBD1. Germline trimming cut 4 bases from V and 2 bases from J; bases unmatched to any gene: 2. The CDR3 spans 12 residues. The germline V gene encodes CDR1 SQVTM and CDR2 ANQGSEA. The CDR3 nucleotides read TGCAGCGTTGGGACAGGTACCTACGAGCAGTACTTC. Its protein is CSVGTGTYEQYF.

This rearrangement joins TRBV14 to TRBJ1-1; possible D gene TRBD1, 6 bases. This CDR3 region has 16 residues. V lost 4 bases and J lost 0, with 15 bases in between. CDR1 is SGHDN and CDR2 is FVKESK in the germline V gene. CDR3: CASSPRWTDMNTEAFF. DNA for the CDR3: TGTGCCAGCAGCCCTCGATGGACAGACATGAACACTGAAGCTTTCTTT.

The rearrangement links TRBV11-3 to TRBJ2-5; 9 nucleotides line up with TRBD1. CDR1 and CDR2 (germline): SGHNT, YENEEA. The CDR3 has 15 amino acids. The J segment lost 3 bases and the V segment lost 5 bases, leaving 7 bases of the junction unmatched. The CDR3 coding sequence is TGTGCCAGCAGCCACGGACAGGGGCAAAAAGAGACCCAGTACTTC. It translates to CASSHGQGQKETQYF.

V gene TRBV4-1 combines with J gene TRBJ2-7, with TRBD2 matching over 9 bases. CDR3 length equals 15 residues. After removal of 2 bases from V and 1 base from J, the junction contained 3 bases not matched to a gene. Germline V lookup: CDR1 MGHRA, CDR2 YSYEKL. The CDR3 loop is CASSQRLAESYEQYF. The CDR3 DNA is TGCGCCAGCAGCCAAAGACTAGCGGAGTCCTACGAGCAGTACTTC.

The J gene is TRBJ2-1, the V gene TRBV11-2; TRBD2 agrees at 12 bases. V shed 1 base and J 7 bases; nucleotides not matched to a gene: 5. CDR1 is SGHAT, CDR2 FQNNGV, per germline. The CDR3 is made up of 16 amino acids. In DNA, the CDR3 is TGTGCCAGCAGCTTAGTAAGGACTAGCGGGGCAAATGAGCAGTTCTTC. It specifies CASSLVRTSGANEQFF.

The rearrangement joins TRBV6-6 to TRBJ2-7; D gene ambiguous. V dropped 4 bases and J dropped 7 bases, with 11 bases sitting between them. This CDR3 has 12 amino acids. In germline, CDR1 is MNHNY, CDR2 SVGAGI (reference sequence). For the CDR3, the DNA is TGTGCCAGCAGTTCCTCTAAATATGAGCAGTACTTC. Its protein product is CASSSSKYEQYF.

This clone was seen just once. The genes are TRBV9 and TRBJ2-3; tentative D call: TRBD2 (6 bases). The V end was cut by 3 bases, the J end by 2 bases, with 7 bases between. CDR3 length: 13 residues. Germline assignment: CDR1 SGDLS and CDR2 YYNGEE. The CDR3 nucleotides read TGTGCCAGCAGCGCGGGGGTCACAGATACGCAGTATTTT. It codes for CASSAGVTDTQYF. Looking up the rest from reference TRBV9 and TRBJ2-3 gives the full variable domain: DSGVTQTPKHLITATGQRVTLRCSPRSGDLSVYWYQQSLDQGLQFLIQYYNGEERAKGNILERFSAQQFPDLHSELNLSSLELGDSALYFCASSAGVTDTQYFGPGTRLTVL.

The chain employs TRBV3-1 (or the pseudogene TRBV3-2) and TRBJ2-1; tentatively, D is TRBD1 (5 bases). CDR1 is LGHDT, CDR2 YNNKEL, per germline (reference sequence). Trimming pared 1 base from V and 7 bases from J, leaving 14 bases between. This CDR3 region has 15 residues. As DNA, the CDR3 is TGTGCCAGCAGCCAAGGCAGGGCAACCTTTAATGAGCAGTTCTTC. Translation: CASSQGRATFNEQFF.